This T cell receptor beta chain was sequenced in a study of blood T cell repertoires in COVID-19. Grouping used clinical history reported by participants in a survey and questionnaire. Trimming stripped 8 bases from V and 1 base from J, with 8 bases between. Looked up from germline, CDR1 is SGHDN and CDR2 is FVKESK. This CDR3 contains 13 residues. Method: immunoSEQ multiplex PCR; TCRdb's copy keeps in-frame clones and lacks some. Of 250,000 or so clones listed, about 87% are singletons. This clone was seen once. Sequencing was performed on PBMCs or T cells enriched from blood (not recorded which). The TCR comes from a woman aged 40-49 years who had been exposed to COVID-19. The chain carries TRBV14 and TRBJ2-2, with D maybe TRBD1 (5 bases). CDR3 in DNA: TGTGCCAGCTCGCAGGGGAACACCGGGGAGCTGTTTTTT. This encodes CASSQGNTGELFF. The full variable domain, completed using reference TRBV14 and TRBJ2-2, is EAGVTQFPSHSVIEKGQTVTLRCDPISGHDNLYWYRRVMGKEIKFLLHFVKESKQDESGMPNNRFLAERTGGTYSTLKVQPAELEDSGVYFCASSQGNTGELFFGEGSRLTVL.